The 30 T cell receptor beta chains below come from one sample, sequenced in a study of blood T cell repertoires in COVID-19. Produced via immunoSEQ multiplex PCR; TCRdb's table is partial and in-frame only. The sample records 150,000 to 200,000 clones, approximately 89% being singletons. The sequencing input was peripheral blood. Every receptor here comes from a man in his forties with active or convalescent COVID-19.

The chain uses TRBV27 and TRBJ2-7; D is unclear. V was pared by 7 bases and J by 12 bases, with 22 bases between. The CDR3 is 13 amino acids. CDR1 is MNHEY and CDR2 is SMNVEV in the germline V gene (reference sequence). The CDR3 loop reads CASNSTPYCLGYF. CDR3 nucleotide sequence: TGTGCCAGCAATAGCACCCCATACTGCCTAGGGTACTTC.

This chain connects TRBV4-1 to TRBJ1-1; the D gene is possibly TRBD1 (6 bases). From germline, CDR1 is MGHRA and CDR2 YSYEKL. V was cut by 3 bases and J by 4 bases, with 12 bases left in between. The CDR3 extends over 14 amino acids. The CDR3 reads CASSHKRGGTEAFF. CDR3 bases: TGCGCCAGCAGCCACAAAAGGGGGGGCACTGAAGCTTTCTTT.

The chain employs TRBV29-1 and TRBJ1-3; 8 bases align to TRBD1. CDR1 SQVTM and CDR2 ANQGSEA come from the germline V gene. The CDR3 covers 13 residues. The junction had 2 bases not matched to a gene; V was cut back by 4 bases and J by 3 bases. As DNA, the CDR3 is TGCAGCGTTGGCACAGGGGGTGGAAACACCATATATTTT. It translates to CSVGTGGGNTIYF. Full variable domain (outside the CDR3, taken from reference TRBV29-1 and TRBJ1-3): SAVISQKPSRDICQRGTSLTIQCQVDSQVTMMFWYRQQPGQSLTLIATANQGSEATYESGFVIDKFPISRPNLTFSTLTVSNMSPEDSSIYLCSVGTGGGNTIYFGEGSWLTVV.

The chain has TRBV7-3 and TRBJ2-1, with TRBD2 identical over 11 bases. The CDR3 is made up of 15 amino acids. The ends lost 2 bases at V and 10 bases at J; junction bases unmatched: 7. From germline, CDR1 is SGHTA and CDR2 FQGTGA. The DNA of the CDR3 is TGTGCCAGCAGCTTAGCTAGCGGGGGGACGAGGGAGCAGTTCTTC. It encodes CASSLASGGTREQFF.

The chain recombines TRBV6-5 with TRBJ1-1; D not resolved. The CDR3 covers 12 residues. The germline V and J ends were trimmed by 6 bases and 3 bases, with 8 bases remaining between them. From germline, CDR1 is MNHEY and CDR2 SVGAGI. The CDR3 protein is CASSRGDTEAFF. The CDR3 DNA reads as TGTGCCAGCAGCCGAGGTGACACTGAAGCTTTCTTT.

The chain uses TRBV5-1 and TRBJ1-1, with TRBD1 matching 9 bases. V lost 4 bases and J lost 4; bases outside the gene matches: 2. The germline V gene encodes CDR1 SGHRS and CDR2 YFSETQ. The CDR3 runs to 13 residues. CDR3: CASSQDRGTEAFF. In DNA form, the CDR3 reads TGCGCCAGCAGCCAGGACAGGGGCACTGAAGCTTTCTTT.

This chain connects TRBV6-5 to TRBJ1-6; D is possibly TRBD1 (6 bases). V was cut by 6 bases and J by 6 bases, with 15 bases left in between. Germline V gene sequence: CDR1 MNHEY, CDR2 SVGAGI. The CDR3 loop spans 15 amino acids. CDR3 in amino acids: CASRPHRAPNSPLHF. The CDR3 DNA sequence: TGTGCCAGCAGGCCACACAGGGCACCTAATTCACCCCTCCACTTT.

The chain recombines TRBV6-6 with TRBJ1-1; 10 positions agree with TRBD1. The V gene end was trimmed by 10 bases and the J gene end by 2 bases; junction bases not matched to a gene: 10. Germline loops: CDR1 MNHNY, CDR2 SVGAGI (reference sequence). The CDR3 is 15 amino acids. The CDR3 reads CATGTGEAINTEAFF. CDR3 nucleotide sequence: TGTGCCACCGGGACAGGGGAGGCAATAAACACTGAAGCTTTCTTT.

The rearrangement links TRBV13 to TRBJ1-3; no firm D call. Trimming cost V 2 bases and J 0 bases, with 5 bases left between them. CDR3 length: 14 amino acids. The V gene's germline CDR1 is PRHDT and CDR2 FYEKMQ (reference sequence). DNA for the CDR3: TGTGCCAGCAGCTTACCGAGCTCTGGAAACACCATATATTTT. This codes for CASSLPSSGNTIYF.

This chain joins TRBV6-1 and TRBJ2-1; 8 bases map to TRBD1. J gave up 7 bases and V 3 bases, and 8 bases lay outside the gene matches. CDR3 size: 15 residues. Germline assignment: CDR1 MNHNS and CDR2 SASEGT. The CDR3 spells CASSDWDRLFNEQFF. The CDR3 DNA follows: TGTGCCAGCAGTGATTGGGACAGGCTGTTTAATGAGCAGTTCTTC.

The chain links TRBV4-1 to TRBJ2-1; 7 bases fit TRBD1. Germline values: CDR1 MGHRA, CDR2 YSYEKL. This CDR3 is 13 amino acids long. The junction had 4 bases not matched to a gene; V was cut back by 1 base and J by 10 bases. The CDR3 DNA sequence: TGCGCCAGCAGCCAAGGATTCAGGGGGGAGCAGTTCTTC. Translated: CASSQGFRGEQFF.

With respect to this clone: The junction differs from germline at one of its ends, possibly a read error. The rearrangement uses TRBV3-1 (or the pseudogene TRBV3-2) and TRBJ2-3; D gene uncertain. Germline V CDR1 and CDR2: LGHDT, YNNKEL (reference sequence). The CDR3 has 14 amino acids. CDR3 sequence (DNA): TGTGCCAGCAGCCAAGCGAGTAGCAGAGATACGCAGTATTTT. It encodes CASSQASSRDTQYF.

The V gene is TRBV5-1, the J gene TRBJ1-6; 8 bases are a match to TRBD1. The CDR3 is 15 amino acids. Germline assignment: CDR1 SGHRS and CDR2 YFSETQ. V lost 0 bases to trimming and J lost 10 bases; unmatched junction nucleotides: 6. CDR3 loop: CASSLGQGRRSPLHF. As DNA, the CDR3 is TGCGCCAGCAGCTTGGGACAGGGGCGGCGATCACCCCTCCACTTT.

The V and J genes are TRBV6-4 and TRBJ1-2; D is possibly TRBD1 (5 bases). Germline CDR1 MRHNA, CDR2 SNTAGT. Trimming stripped 2 bases from V and 7 bases from J, with 11 bases between. There are 13 residues in the CDR3. The CDR3 loop reads CASSDDSVGGYTF. CDR3 DNA: TGTGCCAGCAGTGACGACAGCGTCGGTGGCTACACCTTC.

The chain recombines TRBV21-1 with TRBJ2-1; the D call in the table, TRBD2, was not verified against the DNA. TRBV21-1 has pseudogene status. This CDR3 is 14 amino acids long. The CDR3 sequence: CASSKLAGDNEQFF. The DNA for the CDR3 is TGTGCCAGCAGCAAACTAGCGGGGGACAATGAGCAGTTCTTC.

V gene TRBV11-2 combines with J gene TRBJ1-2, with 8 nucleotides matching TRBD1. The trim removed 5 bases at V and 8 bases at J, leaving 10 bases unmatched. The CDR3 runs 14 residues. CDR1 SGHAT and CDR2 FQNNGV come from the germline V gene. The CDR3 coding sequence is TGTGCCAGCAGCATGGGACAGGACCTTCAGGGCTACACCTTC. Protein sequence: CASSMGQDLQGYTF.

The table lists this clone with a count of one. The chain links TRBV5-5 to TRBJ2-1; 12 bases map to TRBD2. The ends lost 0 bases at V and 9 bases at J; junction bases unmatched: 7. Germline CDR1 SGHKS, CDR2 YYEKEE (reference sequence). The length of the CDR3 is 16 residues. The CDR3 loop is CASSLALAGGQGEQFF. The CDR3 nucleotides read TGTGCCAGCAGCTTGGCCCTAGCGGGGGGGCAGGGTGAGCAGTTCTTC.

The genes are TRBV29-1 and TRBJ1-1; D may be TRBD1 (6 bases). Germline V CDR1 and CDR2: SQVTM, ANQGSEA. The CDR3 is made up of 12 amino acids. The V end lost 7 bases, the J end lost 2 bases, and 11 bases lay between the germline ends. This CDR3 reads CSAGAANTEAFF. In DNA, the CDR3 is TGCAGCGCGGGGGCTGCAAACACTGAAGCTTTCTTT.

As DNA, the CDR3 is TGTGCCACCAGCAGAGAACAGCAATCTGGAAACACCATATATTTT. It yields the protein CATSREQQSGNTIYF. J is TRBJ1-3 and V is TRBV15; D gene unclear. The CDR3 totals 15 residues. With 0 bases removed from V and 1 base from J, the gap between germline ends came to 7 bases. In germline, CDR1 is LNHNV, CDR2 YYDKDF (reference sequence). Complete variable domain (other parts from reference TRBV15 and TRBJ1-3): DAMVIQNPRYQVTQFGKPVTLSCSQTLNHNVMYWYQQKSSQAPKLLFHYYDKDFNNEADTPDNFQSRRPNTSFCFLDIRSPGLGDTAMYLCATSREQQSGNTIYFGEGSWLTVV.

V and J are TRBV29-1 and TRBJ1-2, with 8 positions matching TRBD1. CDR1 is SQVTM, CDR2 ANQGSEA, per germline. V lost 4 bases to trimming and J lost 6 bases; unmatched junction nucleotides: 10. The CDR3 consists of 14 residues. This CDR3 reads CSVGPGGGGNGYTF. The CDR3 nucleotides are TGCAGCGTTGGACCAGGGGGCGGAGGGAATGGCTACACCTTC. The complete variable domain, with remaining parts taken from reference TRBV29-1 and TRBJ1-2, reads SAVISQKPSRDICQRGTSLTIQCQVDSQVTMMFWYRQQPGQSLTLIATANQGSEATYESGFVIDKFPISRPNLTFSTLTVSNMSPEDSSIYLCSVGPGGGGNGYTFGSGTRLTVV.

The gene calls are TRBV25-1 and TRBJ2-5; 10 nucleotides line up with TRBD1. The CDR3 totals 17 residues. Looked up from germline, CDR1 is MGHDK and CDR2 is SYGVNS. V was pared by 5 bases and J by 2 bases, with 11 bases of the junction left unmatched. CDR3 DNA sequence: TGTGCCAGCAGTATGCACCCCGGGACAGGGGCTCAAGAGACCCAGTACTTC. This codes for CASSMHPGTGAQETQYF.

This clone was seen just once. The chain employs TRBV28 and TRBJ2-4; D is unresolved. The V and J ends lost 2 bases and 1 base respectively, with 9 bases between them. The CDR3 spans 15 residues. In germline, CDR1 is MDHEN, CDR2 SYDVKM. CDR3 DNA: TGTGCCAGCAGTTTAGGGTTCAGGGCCAAAAACATTCAGTACTTC. This gives the protein CASSLGFRAKNIQYF.

The chain employs TRBV2 and TRBJ1-5; 10 bases match TRBD1. V was pared by 4 bases and J by 2 bases, with 2 bases of the junction left unmatched. This CDR3 is 15 amino acids long. Looked up from germline, CDR1 is SNHLY and CDR2 is FYNNEI. The CDR3 bases are TGTGCCAGCAGTGGGGACAGGGGCCGCAATCAGCCCCAGCATTTT. Protein: CASSGDRGRNQPQHF.

The J gene is TRBJ2-5, the V gene TRBV30, with 8 bases identical to TRBD2. This CDR3 is built from 13 residues. Germline V CDR1 and CDR2: GTSNPN, SVGIG (reference sequence). Trimming took 1 base from V and 5 from J; bases not matched to a gene: 3. The CDR3 is CAWSGTSTETQYF. DNA for the CDR3: TGTGCCTGGAGTGGGACTAGCACGGAGACCCAGTACTTC. The complete variable domain, with remaining parts taken from reference TRBV30 and TRBJ2-5, reads SQTIHQWPATLVQPVGSPLSLECTVEGTSNPNLYWYRQAAGRGLQLLFYSVGIGQISSEVPQNLSASRPQDRQFILSSKKLLLSDSGFYLCAWSGTSTETQYFGPGTRLLVL.

The genes are TRBV29-1 and TRBJ2-7; 8 bases map to TRBD1. CDR1 and CDR2 (germline): SQVTM, ANQGSEA. This CDR3 comprises 13 residues. After removal of 1 base from V and 6 bases from J, the junction contained 5 bases not matched to a gene. The chain's CDR3 is CSVEGPGGSEQYF. CDR3 DNA sequence: TGCAGCGTTGAAGGGCCAGGGGGCTCCGAGCAGTACTTC.

The chain recombines TRBV6-6 with TRBJ1-2; a weak D match, TRBD1 (6 bases). Germline-derived CDR1 and CDR2 are MNHNY and SVGAGI (reference sequence). V was pared by 3 bases and J by 1 base, with 12 bases between. This CDR3 contains 15 residues. In nucleotides, the CDR3 is TGTGCCAGCAGTTATGAGGGGGACCTTAACTATGGCTACACCTTC. Residues: CASSYEGDLNYGYTF.

The gene calls are TRBV27 and TRBJ1-5; TRBD1 aligns across 9 bases. The germline V gene has CDR1 MNHEY and CDR2 SMNVEV (reference sequence). Germline trimming cut 5 bases from V and 6 bases from J; bases unmatched to any gene: 5. The CDR3 is 14 amino acids. CDR3 residues: CASSLDRGGQPQHF. Here the CDR3 DNA reads TGTGCCAGCAGTCTGGACAGGGGTGGTCAGCCCCAGCATTTT.

This chain joins TRBV9 and TRBJ2-5, with TRBD1 matching over 11 bases. The CDR3 is made up of 14 amino acids. Unmatched junction bases numbered 3, after V lost 3 bases and J lost 5 bases. Germline lookup yields CDR1 SGDLS and CDR2 YYNGEE. In nucleotides, the CDR3 is TGTGCCAGCAGCGGGACAGGGGGCTATGAGACCCAGTACTTC. This gives the protein CASSGTGGYETQYF.

The chain recombines TRBV19 with TRBJ2-2, with TRBD1 matching over 11 bases. The CDR3 runs 15 residues. CDR1 is LNHDA, CDR2 SQIVND, per germline (reference sequence). Trimming at V came to 3 bases and at J to 7 bases, leaving 4 bases not matched to a gene. The CDR3 DNA follows: TGTGCCAGTAGTATCGAAGGGACAGGGGGCGGGGAGCTGTTTTTT. It translates to CASSIEGTGGGELFF. Supplemented by reference TRBV19 and TRBJ2-2, the full variable domain reads DGGITQSPKYLFRKEGQNVTLSCEQNLNHDAMYWYRQDPGQGLRLIYYSQIVNDFQKGDIAEGYSVSREKKESFPLTVTSAQKNPTAFYLCASSIEGTGGGELFFGEGSRLTVL.

V gene TRBV2 combines with J gene TRBJ2-4; 9 bases map to TRBD2. This CDR3 comprises 16 residues. V trimming: 4 bases; J trimming: 4 bases; junction bases outside the gene matches: 8. CDR1 and CDR2 (germline): SNHLY, FYNNEI. The chain's CDR3 is CASSAWRGGGKNIQYF. The CDR3 DNA reads as TGTGCCAGCAGTGCCTGGCGGGGGGGCGGAAAAAACATTCAGTACTTC.